This T cell receptor (beta chain) came from a study of neurological immune-mediated disorders. The study's findings and limits: The repertoires of 18 of 34 multiple sclerosis patients fell into one related-CDR3 cluster (a possible signature) under phylogenetic grouping.

TCRdb recomputed calls from the 5' RACE reads with MiXCR, one row per CDR3 protein. This sample has about 66,000 distinct CDR3 sequences; 3.9% occur once, and the top ten carry 1% to 1.5%. This clonotype was observed a handful of times. Antigen: not known. The CDR3 length is 13 residues. Germline V gene sequence: CDR1 DFQATT, CDR2 SNEGSKA (reference sequence). Trimming cost V 1 base and J 6 bases, with 10 bases left between them. The receptor's source is a man younger than 40 with multiple sclerosis. The rearrangement links TRBV20-1 to TRBJ1-5, with D unresolved. The sample taken for sequencing was PBMCs. The CDR3 DNA follows: TGCAGTGCTAGAGGAAAGGGCGGTCAGCCCCAGCATTTT. Translation: CSARGKGGQPQHF.